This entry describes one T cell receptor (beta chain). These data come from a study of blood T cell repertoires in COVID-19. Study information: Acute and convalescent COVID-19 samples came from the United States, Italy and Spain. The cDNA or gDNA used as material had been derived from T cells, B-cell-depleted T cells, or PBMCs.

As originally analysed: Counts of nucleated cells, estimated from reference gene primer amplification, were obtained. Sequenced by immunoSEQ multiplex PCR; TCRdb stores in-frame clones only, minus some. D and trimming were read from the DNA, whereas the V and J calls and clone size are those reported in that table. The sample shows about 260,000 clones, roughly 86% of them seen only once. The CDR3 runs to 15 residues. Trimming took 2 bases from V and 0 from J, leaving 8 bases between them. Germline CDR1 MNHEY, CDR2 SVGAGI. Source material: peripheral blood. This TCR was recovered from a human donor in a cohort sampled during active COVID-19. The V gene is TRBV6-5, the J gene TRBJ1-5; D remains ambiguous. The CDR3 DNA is TGTGCCAGCAGTTACGGGCCACATAGCAATCAGCCCCAGCATTTT. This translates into CASSYGPHSNQPQHF.